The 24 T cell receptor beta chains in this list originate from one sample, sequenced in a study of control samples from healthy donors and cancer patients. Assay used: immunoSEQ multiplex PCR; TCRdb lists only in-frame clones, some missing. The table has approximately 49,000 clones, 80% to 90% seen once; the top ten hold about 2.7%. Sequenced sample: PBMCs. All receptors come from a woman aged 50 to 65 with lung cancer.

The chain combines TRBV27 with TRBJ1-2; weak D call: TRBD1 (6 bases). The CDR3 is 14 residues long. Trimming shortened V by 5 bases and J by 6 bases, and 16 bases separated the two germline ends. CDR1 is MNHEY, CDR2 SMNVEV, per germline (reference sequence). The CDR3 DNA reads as TGTGCCAGCAGTCCCAGGGGAGTTTACGATGGCTACACCTTC. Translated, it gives CASSPRGVYDGYTF.

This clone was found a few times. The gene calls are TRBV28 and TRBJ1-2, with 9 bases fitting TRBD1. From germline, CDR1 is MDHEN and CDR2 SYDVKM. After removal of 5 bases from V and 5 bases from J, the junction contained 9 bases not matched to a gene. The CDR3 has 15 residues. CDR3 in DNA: TGTGCCAGCAGTCCATCAGGGACAGGGAAATATGGCTACACCTTC. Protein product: CASSPSGTGKYGYTF.

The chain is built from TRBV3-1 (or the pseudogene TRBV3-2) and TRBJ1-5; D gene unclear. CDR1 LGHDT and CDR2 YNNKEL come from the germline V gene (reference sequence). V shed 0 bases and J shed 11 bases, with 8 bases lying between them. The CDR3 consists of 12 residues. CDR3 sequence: CASSQDIKAQHF. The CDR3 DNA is TGTGCCAGCAGCCAAGACATAAAAGCCCAGCATTTT.

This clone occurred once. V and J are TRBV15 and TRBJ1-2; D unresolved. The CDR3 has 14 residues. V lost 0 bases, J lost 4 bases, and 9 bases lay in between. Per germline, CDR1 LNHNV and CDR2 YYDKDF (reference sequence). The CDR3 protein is CATSRELRGYGYTF. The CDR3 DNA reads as TGTGCCACCAGCAGAGAACTCCGGGGCTATGGCTACACCTTC.

CDR3 amino acids: CASGTDQNTEAFF. The CDR3 nucleotides read TGTGCCAGCGGAACAGACCAGAACACTGAAGCTTTCTTT. The chain employs TRBV6-5 and TRBJ1-1; D not resolved. Germline loops: CDR1 MNHEY, CDR2 SVGAGI. Trimming shortened V by 8 bases and J by 1 base, and 11 bases separated the two germline ends. The CDR3 spans 13 residues.

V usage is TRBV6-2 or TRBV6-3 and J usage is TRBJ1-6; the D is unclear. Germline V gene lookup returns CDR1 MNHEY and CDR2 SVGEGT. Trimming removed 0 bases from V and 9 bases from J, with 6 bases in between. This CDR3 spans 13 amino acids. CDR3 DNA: TGTGCCAGCAGTTACTCGACGGCTTCACCCCTCCACTTT. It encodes CASSYSTASPLHF.

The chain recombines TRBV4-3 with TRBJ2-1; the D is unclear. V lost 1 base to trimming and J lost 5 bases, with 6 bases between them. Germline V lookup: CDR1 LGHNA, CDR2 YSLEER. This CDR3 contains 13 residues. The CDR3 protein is CASSQGSHNEQFF. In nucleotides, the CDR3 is TGCGCCAGCAGCCAAGGGTCCCACAATGAGCAGTTCTTC.

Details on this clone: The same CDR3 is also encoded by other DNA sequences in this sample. The CDR3 DNA reads TGTGCCAGCAGCCAGATCCGTAATGAGCAGTTCTTC. This gives the protein CASSQIRNEQFF. The chain links TRBV7-6 to TRBJ2-1; D uncertain. The CDR3 has 12 residues. V was pared by 5 bases and J by 7 bases, with 9 bases between. In germline, CDR1 is SGHVS, CDR2 FNYEAQ.

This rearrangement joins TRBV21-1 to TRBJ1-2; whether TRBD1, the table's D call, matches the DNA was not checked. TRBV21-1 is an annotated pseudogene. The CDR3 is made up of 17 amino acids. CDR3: CASSKPTRGDRDHGYTF. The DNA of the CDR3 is TGTGCCAGCAGCAAACCTACCAGAGGGGACAGGGATCATGGCTACACCTTC.

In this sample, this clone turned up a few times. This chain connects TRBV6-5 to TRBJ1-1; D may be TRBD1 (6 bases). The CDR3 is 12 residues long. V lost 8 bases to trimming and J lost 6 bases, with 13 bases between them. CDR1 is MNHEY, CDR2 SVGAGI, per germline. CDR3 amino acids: CASHVQGAEAFF. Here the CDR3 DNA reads TGTGCCAGCCACGTACAGGGCGCTGAAGCTTTCTTT.

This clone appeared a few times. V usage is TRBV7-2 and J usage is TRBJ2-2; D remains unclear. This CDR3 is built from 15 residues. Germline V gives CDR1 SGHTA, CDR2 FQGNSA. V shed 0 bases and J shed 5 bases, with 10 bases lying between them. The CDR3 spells CASSLARASTGELFF. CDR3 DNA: TGTGCCAGCAGCTTAGCCCGCGCTTCGACCGGGGAGCTGTTTTTT. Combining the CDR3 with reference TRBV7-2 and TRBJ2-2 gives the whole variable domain GAGVSQSPSNKVTEKGKDVELRCDPISGHTALYWYRQSLGQGLEFLIYFQGNSAPDKSGLPSDRFSAERTGGSVSTLTIQRTQQEDSAVYLCASSLARASTGELFFGEGSRLTVL.

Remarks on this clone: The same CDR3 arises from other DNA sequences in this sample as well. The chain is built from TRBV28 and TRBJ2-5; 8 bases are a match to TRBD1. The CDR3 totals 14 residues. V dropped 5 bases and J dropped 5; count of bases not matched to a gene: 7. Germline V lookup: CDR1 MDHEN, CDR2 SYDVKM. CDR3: CASSPPDRGETQYF. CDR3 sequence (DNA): TGTGCCAGCAGTCCCCCAGACAGGGGCGAGACCCAGTACTTC.

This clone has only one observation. The CDR3 spells CASSSVRGTRKANTEAFF. The CDR3 DNA follows: TGTGCCAGCAGTTCCGTCAGGGGAACGAGGAAGGCGAACACTGAAGCTTTCTTT. The rearrangement joins TRBV27 to TRBJ1-1; D might be TRBD1 (6 bases). CDR3 length: 18 amino acids. CDR1 and CDR2 (germline): MNHEY, SMNVEV (reference sequence). V was cut by 4 bases and J by 1 base, with 22 bases left in between.

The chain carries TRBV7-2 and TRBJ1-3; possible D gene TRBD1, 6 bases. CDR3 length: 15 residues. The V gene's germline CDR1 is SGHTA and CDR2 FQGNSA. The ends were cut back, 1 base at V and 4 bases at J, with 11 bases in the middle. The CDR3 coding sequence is TGTGCCAGCAGCTTAGAAGGGGGTGCAGGAAACACCATATATTTT. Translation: CASSLEGGAGNTIYF. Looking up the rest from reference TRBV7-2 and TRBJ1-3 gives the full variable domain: GAGVSQSPSNKVTEKGKDVELRCDPISGHTALYWYRQSLGQGLEFLIYFQGNSAPDKSGLPSDRFSAERTGGSVSTLTIQRTQQEDSAVYLCASSLEGGAGNTIYFGEGSWLTVV.

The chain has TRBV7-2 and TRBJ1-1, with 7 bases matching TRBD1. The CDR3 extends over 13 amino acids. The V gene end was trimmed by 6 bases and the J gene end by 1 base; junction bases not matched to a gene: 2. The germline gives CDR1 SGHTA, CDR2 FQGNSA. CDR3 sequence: CASRRQGNTEAFF. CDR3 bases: TGTGCCAGCAGACGACAGGGGAACACTGAAGCTTTCTTT.

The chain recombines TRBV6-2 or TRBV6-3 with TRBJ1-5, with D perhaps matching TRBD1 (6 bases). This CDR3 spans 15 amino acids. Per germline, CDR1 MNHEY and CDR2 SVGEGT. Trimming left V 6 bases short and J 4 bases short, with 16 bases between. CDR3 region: CASSPDTGRNQPQHF. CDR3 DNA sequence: TGTGCCAGCAGCCCCGACACAGGGCGTAATCAGCCCCAGCATTTT.

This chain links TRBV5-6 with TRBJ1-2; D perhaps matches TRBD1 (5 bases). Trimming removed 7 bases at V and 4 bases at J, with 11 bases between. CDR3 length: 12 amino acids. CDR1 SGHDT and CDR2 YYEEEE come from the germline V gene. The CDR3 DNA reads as TGTGCCAGCGGGGCAGACAGCTATGGCTACACCTTC. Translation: CASGADSYGYTF.

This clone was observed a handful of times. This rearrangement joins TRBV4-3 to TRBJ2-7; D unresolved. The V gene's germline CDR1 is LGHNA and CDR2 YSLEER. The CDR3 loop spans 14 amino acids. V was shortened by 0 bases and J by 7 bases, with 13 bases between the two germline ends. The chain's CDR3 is CASSQDRSLGEQYF. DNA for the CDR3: TGCGCCAGCAGCCAAGATAGGAGCTTAGGGGAGCAGTACTTC.

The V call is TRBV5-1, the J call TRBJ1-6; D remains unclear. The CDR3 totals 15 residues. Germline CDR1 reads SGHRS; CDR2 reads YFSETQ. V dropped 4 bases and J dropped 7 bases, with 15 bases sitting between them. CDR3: CASSLDSFSNSPLHF. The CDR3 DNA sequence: TGCGCCAGCAGCCTAGACTCGTTTTCCAATTCACCCCTCCACTTT.

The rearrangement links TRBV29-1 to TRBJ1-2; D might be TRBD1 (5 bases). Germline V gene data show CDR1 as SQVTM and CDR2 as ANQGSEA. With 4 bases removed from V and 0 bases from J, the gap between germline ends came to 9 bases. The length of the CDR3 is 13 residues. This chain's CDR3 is CSVGQGPNYGYTF. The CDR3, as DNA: TGCAGCGTTGGTCAGGGCCCTAACTATGGCTACACCTTC.

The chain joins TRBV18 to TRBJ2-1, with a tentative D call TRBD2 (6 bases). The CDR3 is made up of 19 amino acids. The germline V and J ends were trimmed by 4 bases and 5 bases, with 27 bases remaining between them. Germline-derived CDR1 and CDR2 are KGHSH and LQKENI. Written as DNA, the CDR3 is TGTGCCAGCTCACAGACTCCAACGACGGGACTCACGAGGGACAATGAGCAGTTCTTC. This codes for CASSQTPTTGLTRDNEQFF.

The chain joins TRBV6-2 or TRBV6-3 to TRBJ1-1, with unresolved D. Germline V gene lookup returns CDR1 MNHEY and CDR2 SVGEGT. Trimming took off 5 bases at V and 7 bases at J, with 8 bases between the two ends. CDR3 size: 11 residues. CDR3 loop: CASSPNNEAFF. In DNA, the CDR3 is TGTGCCAGCAGTCCCAATAATGAAGCTTTCTTT.

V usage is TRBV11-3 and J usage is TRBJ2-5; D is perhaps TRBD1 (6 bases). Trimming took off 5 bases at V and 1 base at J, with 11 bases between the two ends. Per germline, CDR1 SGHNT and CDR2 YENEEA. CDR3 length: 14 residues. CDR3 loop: CASSRRTAQETQYF. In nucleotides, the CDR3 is TGTGCCAGCAGCCGTCGGACAGCCCAAGAGACCCAGTACTTC.

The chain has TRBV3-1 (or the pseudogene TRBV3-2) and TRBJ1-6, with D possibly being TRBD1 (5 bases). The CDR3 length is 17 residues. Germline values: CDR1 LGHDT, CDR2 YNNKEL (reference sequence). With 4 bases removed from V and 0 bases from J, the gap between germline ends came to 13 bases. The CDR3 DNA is TGTGCCAGCAGCCCCGACGGGACCAGCTCCTATAATTCACCCCTCCACTTT. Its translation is CASSPDGTSSYNSPLHF.